One and the same sample provided the 20 T cell receptor beta chains below, sequenced in a study of Ad26.COV2.S vaccination and SARS-CoV-2 variants. Clones were sequenced by immunoSEQ multiplex PCR, and TCRdb holds only the in-frame ones, with some missing. This table has 440,000 or so clones, about nine tenths appearing once. Noted treatment: about 20 received Ad26.COV2.S at low or high dose, single or two shots; about 5 received placebo; per-sample allocation not given. Repertoires come from day 63 after the first vaccine or placebo injection. The sample here was peripheral blood, taken in a trial of Ad26.COV2.S vaccine versus placebo. Every receptor here comes from a person between 18 and 65 years old who received the Ad26.COV2.S COVID-19 vaccine or a placebo.

This chain joins TRBV18 and TRBJ2-6; possible D gene TRBD1, 5 bases. The CDR3 runs to 17 residues. The V and J ends lost 1 base and 11 bases respectively, with 21 bases between them. The germline V gene has CDR1 KGHSH and CDR2 LQKENI. CDR3 sequence: CASSPRRADLPWDVLTF. CDR3 DNA: TGTGCCAGCTCACCACGCAGGGCGGACCTCCCCTGGGACGTCCTGACTTTC.

This clone appeared once. This chain joins TRBV7-2 and TRBJ2-3; TRBD2 agrees at 8 bases. The CDR3 contains 15 residues. V gave up 3 bases and J gave up 2 bases; unmatched junction bases: 4. Germline CDR1 and CDR2: SGHTA and FQGNSA. CDR3 in amino acids: CASSFSGGATDTQYF. CDR3 DNA sequence: TGTGCCAGCAGCTTCTCCGGGGGGGCCACAGATACGCAGTATTTT.

The rearrangement joins TRBV6-5 to TRBJ2-7, with 7 bases identical to TRBD1. Germline loops: CDR1 MNHEY, CDR2 SVGAGI. V lost 5 bases and J lost 4; bases outside the gene matches: 11. This CDR3 is built from 15 residues. CDR3 nucleotides: TGTGCCAGCAGTCGGTTGACAGGGCGAAGGTACGAGCAGTACTTC. Protein: CASSRLTGRRYEQYF.

V usage is TRBV9 and J usage is TRBJ2-1; 7 bases align to TRBD2. CDR3 size: 13 residues. The germline V gene encodes CDR1 SGDLS and CDR2 YYNGEE. J lost 7 bases, V lost 0 bases, and 1 base had no gene match. CDR3: CASSVGEGNEQFF. The CDR3 nucleotides are TGTGCCAGCAGCGTAGGGGAGGGGAATGAGCAGTTCTTC.

The J gene is TRBJ1-4, the V gene TRBV9; 9 bases match TRBD1. CDR3 length equals 18 residues. Germline CDR1 reads SGDLS; CDR2 reads YYNGEE. The ends lost 0 bases at V and 0 bases at J; junction bases unmatched: 6. The CDR3 is CASSVEGTGPATNEKLFF. The CDR3 DNA follows: TGTGCCAGCAGCGTAGAGGGGACAGGGCCCGCAACTAATGAAAAACTGTTTTTT. Full variable domain (missing parts from reference TRBV9 and TRBJ1-4): DSGVTQTPKHLITATGQRVTLRCSPRSGDLSVYWYQQSLDQGLQFLIQYYNGEERAKGNILERFSAQQFPDLHSELNLSSLELGDSALYFCASSVEGTGPATNEKLFFGSGTQLSVL.

The genes are TRBV19 and TRBJ2-7, with 7 bases aligning to TRBD1. V dropped 3 bases and J dropped 2; count of bases not matched to a gene: 7. The CDR3 runs 15 residues. Germline CDR1 and CDR2: LNHDA and SQIVND (reference sequence). The CDR3 DNA reads TGTGCCAGTAGTATCACTAAAGGGACAGCCTACGAGCAGTACTTC. As protein: CASSITKGTAYEQYF. The full variable domain, its missing parts supplied by reference TRBV19 and TRBJ2-7, is DGGITQSPKYLFRKEGQNVTLSCEQNLNHDAMYWYRQDPGQGLRLIYYSQIVNDFQKGDIAEGYSVSREKKESFPLTVTSAQKNPTAFYLCASSITKGTAYEQYFGPGTRLTVT.

This rearrangement joins TRBV5-6 to TRBJ1-1; unclear D gene. CDR3 size: 13 residues. V was trimmed by 4 bases and J by 2 bases, leaving 9 bases between them. Germline lookup yields CDR1 SGHDT and CDR2 YYEEEE. This CDR3 reads CASSHSINTEAFF. Here the CDR3 DNA reads TGTGCCAGCAGCCACAGTATAAACACTGAAGCTTTCTTT.

The CDR3 sequence is CASSLADSIYGYTF. CDR3 in DNA: TGTGCCAGCAGCTTGGCGGACAGCATCTATGGCTACACCTTC. This chain links TRBV5-4 with TRBJ1-2; D may be TRBD1 (6 bases). Looked up from germline, CDR1 is SGHNT and CDR2 is YYREEE (reference sequence). Trimming stripped 0 bases from V and 4 bases from J, with 10 bases between. The CDR3 is 14 amino acids.

This clone has just a few counts. V gene TRBV10-1 combines with J gene TRBJ2-7, with 7 bases aligning to TRBD1. The ends lost 0 bases at V and 0 bases at J; junction bases unmatched: 8. The germline V gene encodes CDR1 WNHNN and CDR2 SYGVQD (reference sequence). This CDR3 region has 17 residues. CDR3 DNA sequence: TGCGCCAGCAGTGAGTCACCCGCGACAGGGAGCTCCTACGAGCAGTACTTC. This gives the protein CASSESPATGSSYEQYF.

The chain recombines TRBV6-2 or TRBV6-3 with TRBJ2-7; D is unclear. The length of the CDR3 is 15 residues. Germline values: CDR1 MNHEY, CDR2 SVGEGT. Trimming cost V 2 bases and J 0 bases, with 11 bases left between them. The CDR3 sequence: CASSYGQAGSYEQYF. The CDR3 coding sequence is TGTGCCAGCAGTTACGGGCAGGCCGGCTCCTACGAGCAGTACTTC.

This chain joins TRBV2 and TRBJ2-3; 8 bases agree with TRBD2. The CDR3 is 15 residues long. Unmatched junction bases numbered 5, after V lost 2 bases and J lost 4 bases. The V gene's germline CDR1 is SNHLY and CDR2 FYNNEI. The CDR3 sequence: CASSELTGGPDTQYF. For the CDR3, the DNA is TGTGCCAGCAGTGAACTAACGGGGGGGCCAGATACGCAGTATTTT.

J is TRBJ2-7 and V is TRBV13; unclear D gene. This CDR3 contains 14 residues. V lost 4 bases to trimming and J lost 3 bases, with 13 bases between them. The germline V gene has CDR1 PRHDT and CDR2 FYEKMQ (reference sequence). CDR3 nucleotides: TGTGCCAGCAGCTCTGGACCCCTGAGCTACGAGCAGTACTTC. It encodes CASSSGPLSYEQYF.

Points on this clone: The sample carries other DNA sequences with the same CDR3. V is TRBV28 and J is TRBJ2-5; 8 bases fit TRBD1. The junction had 0 bases not matched to a gene; V was cut back by 1 base and J by 5 bases. Germline loops: CDR1 MDHEN, CDR2 SYDVKM. This CDR3 contains 13 residues. The CDR3: CASSLYRGETQYF. For the CDR3, the DNA is TGTGCCAGCAGTTTATACAGGGGGGAGACCCAGTACTTC.

The chain recombines TRBV7-2 with TRBJ1-5; D is undetermined. Germline CDR1 and CDR2: SGHTA and FQGNSA. This CDR3 has 14 amino acids. Trimming took 5 bases from V and 6 from J, leaving 14 bases between them. The CDR3 region is CASSNPSVGQPQHF. CDR3 sequence (DNA): TGTGCCAGCAGCAACCCCTCGGTGGGTCAGCCCCAGCATTTT.

The genes are TRBV30 and TRBJ2-1, with D possibly being TRBD2 (5 bases). V lost 5 bases and J 0 bases, leaving 14 bases between the germline ends. Germline values: CDR1 GTSNPN, CDR2 SVGIG (reference sequence). This CDR3 comprises 15 residues. The CDR3 coding sequence is TGTGCCTGGCGCTATACTGGGAGCTCCTACAATGAGCAGTTCTTC. Translating it yields CAWRYTGSSYNEQFF. Complete variable domain (other parts from reference TRBV30 and TRBJ2-1): SQTIHQWPATLVQPVGSPLSLECTVEGTSNPNLYWYRQAAGRGLQLLFYSVGIGQISSEVPQNLSASRPQDRQFILSSKKLLLSDSGFYLCAWRYTGSSYNEQFFGPGTRLTVL.

The V call is TRBV5-6, the J call TRBJ2-7; no clear D. The CDR3 sequence is 14 residues long. The germline V and J ends were trimmed by 2 bases and 7 bases, with 16 bases remaining between them. Germline CDR1 SGHDT, CDR2 YYEEEE. In nucleotides, the CDR3 is TGTGCCAGCAGCTTACCCCCCCACGACAAAGAGCAGTACTTC. This translates into CASSLPPHDKEQYF.

The genes are TRBV6-1 and TRBJ1-2; D gene unclear. Trimming took off 0 bases at V and 4 bases at J, with 12 bases between the two ends. This CDR3 spans 15 amino acids. Germline lookup yields CDR1 MNHNS and CDR2 SASEGT. The CDR3 nucleotides read TGTGCCAGCAGTGAAGCGCTGGGCAGGTCCTATGGCTACACCTTC. This translates into CASSEALGRSYGYTF.

This chain links TRBV5-1 with TRBJ2-5; 10 positions match TRBD2. Trimming cost V 7 bases and J 1 base; bases outside gene matches: 7. This CDR3 contains 15 residues. The germline CDR1 and CDR2 sequences are SGHRS and YFSETQ. The chain's CDR3 is CASLPLAGGQETQYF. The CDR3 bases are TGCGCCAGCTTACCCTTAGCGGGGGGCCAAGAGACCCAGTACTTC. Full variable domain (outside the CDR3, taken from reference TRBV5-1 and TRBJ2-5): KAGVTQTPRYLIKTRGQQVTLSCSPISGHRSVSWYQQTPGQGLQFLFEYFSETQRNKGNFPGRFSGRQFSNSRSEMNVSTLELGDSALYLCASLPLAGGQETQYFGPGTRLLVL.

The chain combines TRBV7-9 with TRBJ2-7; TRBD2 agrees at 12 bases. J was trimmed by 0 bases and V by 5 bases; bases with no gene match: 11. The V gene's germline CDR1 is SEHNR and CDR2 FQNEAQ (reference sequence). CDR3 length: 18 amino acids. CDR3 coding DNA: TGTGCCAGCAGCCCTAGCGGGGGGGCCGAAAACCTCTCCTACGAGCAGTACTTC. Translating gives CASSPSGGAENLSYEQYF. The full variable domain, its missing parts supplied by reference TRBV7-9 and TRBJ2-7, is DTGVSQNPRHKITKRGQNVTFRCDPISEHNRLYWYRQTLGQGPEFLTYFQNEAQLEKSRLLSDRFSAERPKGSFSTLEIQRTEQGDSAMYLCASSPSGGAENLSYEQYFGPGTRLTVT.

The gene calls are TRBV5-1 and TRBJ1-2; maybe TRBD1 (6 bases). CDR3 length equals 14 residues. Trimming took 4 bases from V and 3 from J, leaving 13 bases between them. Germline V gives CDR1 SGHRS, CDR2 YFSETQ. The CDR3 sequence is CASSPTGKDYGYTF. The DNA for the CDR3 is TGCGCCAGCAGCCCCACAGGGAAAGACTATGGCTACACCTTC.